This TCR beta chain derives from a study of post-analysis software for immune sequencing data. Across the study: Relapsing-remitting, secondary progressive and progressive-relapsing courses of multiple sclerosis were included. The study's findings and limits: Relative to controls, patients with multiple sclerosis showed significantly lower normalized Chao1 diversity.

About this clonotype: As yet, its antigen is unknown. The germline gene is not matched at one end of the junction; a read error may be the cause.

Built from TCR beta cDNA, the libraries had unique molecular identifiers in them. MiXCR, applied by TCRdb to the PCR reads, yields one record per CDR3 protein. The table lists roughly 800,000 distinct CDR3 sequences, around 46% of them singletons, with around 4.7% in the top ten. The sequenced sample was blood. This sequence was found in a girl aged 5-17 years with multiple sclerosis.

The CDR3 DNA reads as TGTGCCCGCAGCTTGGTCAGGAGGGACGAGCAGTACTTC. Amino acids: CARSLVRRDEQYF. The chain couples TRBV7-2 to TRBJ2-4; a possible D gene is TRBD2 (6 bases). The J call is uncertain, as TRBJ2-7 better fits the DNA end. CDR3 size: 13 residues. Germline V gives CDR1 SGHTA, CDR2 FQGNSA.